Listed here is a single T cell receptor (beta chain). As yet, its antigen is unknown. These data are taken from a study of cytomegalovirus exposure and HLA in healthy donors. Notes on the study in general: Researchers reported from a later analysis that most CMV-associated TCR beta chains appeared HLA-restricted.

V was trimmed by 0 bases and J by 7 bases, leaving 16 bases between them. The CDR3 sequence is 16 residues long. The germline V gene has CDR1 MNHNS and CDR2 SASEGT. The study ran its PCR with 60 Vbeta and 13 Jbeta primers. The repertoire was sequenced with immunoSEQ multiplex PCR; TCRdb's copy has only in-frame clones and lacks some. The table has 100,000 to 150,000 clones, just under 80% seen once; the top ten hold under 6%. This chain joins TRBV6-1 and TRBJ1-5; D might be TRBD1 (5 bases). The sequence was collected from a young man in good health and CMV-seronegative. Sequenced sample: PBMCs. CDR3: CASSEARSGFWQPQHF. The DNA of the CDR3 is TGTGCCAGCAGTGAAGCAAGGTCAGGGTTTTGGCAGCCCCAGCATTTT.